A single sample gave rise to the 6 T cell receptor beta chains below, sequenced in a study of OX40 agonist ivuxolimab in advanced cancers. The library was produced with the immunoSEQ multiplex PCR assay. TCRdb stores this immuneACCESS table with in-frame sequences only. Part of the clones is absent; in the studies checked, under half of the shortfall reflects unresolved V genes, and no reason is known for the rest. The sample yields approximately 76,000 clones; about 93% were counted once. 6.2% of the sample lies in the top ten. Sequenced material: CD4+ or CD8+ T cells sorted from blood, taken in a trial of the OX40 agonist ivuxolimab. The receptors were gathered from an adult with an advanced solid tumor such as melanoma, head and neck, liver or kidney cancer.

The gene calls are TRBV27 and TRBJ2-3; D not resolved. From germline, CDR1 is MNHEY and CDR2 SMNVEV (reference sequence). The V end lost 5 bases, the J end lost 7 bases, and 19 bases lay between the germline ends. CDR3 size: 15 residues. The CDR3 region is CASSPIVLQRNTQYF. DNA of the CDR3: TGTGCCAGCAGTCCCATAGTACTACAGAGAAATACGCAGTATTTT.

This clone is a singleton in its sample. This sequence joins TRBV7-6 and TRBJ2-3, with 11 bases identical to TRBD2. The germline gives CDR1 SGHVS, CDR2 FNYEAQ. V lost 5 bases to trimming and J lost 1 base; unmatched junction nucleotides: 11. CDR3 length equals 18 residues. This chain's CDR3 is CASSPNPGTSGRTDTQYF. DNA of the CDR3: TGTGCCAGCAGCCCGAACCCCGGGACTAGCGGACGCACAGATACGCAGTATTTT.

The chain joins TRBV11-2 to TRBJ1-1, with D hard to call. The CDR3 length is 12 residues. The germline V gene has CDR1 SGHAT and CDR2 FQNNGV. With 3 bases removed from V and 0 bases from J, the gap between germline ends came to 2 bases. CDR3 amino acids: CASSFLNTEAFF. The CDR3 coding sequence is TGTGCCAGCAGCTTTCTGAACACTGAAGCTTTCTTT.

This clone was seen once. This chain connects TRBV7-9 to TRBJ2-7; 10 nucleotides align to TRBD1. The germline CDR1 and CDR2 sequences are SEHNR and FQNEAQ (reference sequence). V was clipped by 4 bases and J by 3 bases; unmatched bases: 3. The CDR3 runs to 14 residues. CDR3 sequence (DNA): TGTGCCAGCAGCTCAGGGGACAGGGGCTACGAGCAGTACTTC. Amino acid sequence: CASSSGDRGYEQYF.

The chain has TRBV15 and TRBJ1-4; 9 bases match TRBD1. This CDR3 comprises 14 residues. With 3 bases clipped from V and 7 bases from J, the junction kept 3 bases outside the gene matches. CDR1 is LNHNV, CDR2 YYDKDF, per germline (reference sequence). DNA for the CDR3: TGTGCCACCAGCAGGACAGGGGGTCTTGAAAAACTGTTTTTT. Translated: CATSRTGGLEKLFF.

The table lists this clone with a count of one. This chain links TRBV27 with TRBJ2-1, with D possibly matching TRBD2 (6 bases). V lost 5 bases, J lost 7 bases, and 12 bases lay in between. The germline V gene encodes CDR1 MNHEY and CDR2 SMNVEV (reference sequence). The CDR3 is made up of 13 amino acids. CDR3 DNA sequence: TGTGCCAGCAGTATGACTAGGTATAATGAGCAGTTCTTC. This encodes CASSMTRYNEQFF.